A selection of T cell receptor beta chains follows, all from one sample in a study of cytomegalovirus exposure and HLA in healthy donors. Measured with immunoSEQ multiplex PCR; TCRdb has only the in-frame clones, and not every one. The data hold 150,000 to 200,000 clones, with 84% observed a single time. Input material: PBMCs. These receptors all come from a young man in good health and CMV-seropositive. Both conserved end residues are part of each CDR3. A D gene is named only where the DNA matches it firmly. Rows give clone size only sometimes, using once, few, many, or a class for an expanded clone.

V gene	clone size	D gene	J gene	CDR3 DNA	CDR3 protein
TRBV4-1	-	TRBD2	TRBJ2-7	TGCGCCAGCAGCCAAGGGACGGAACTAGCGGGATCCGAGCAGTACTTC	CASSQGTELAGSEQYF
TRBV10-3	-	-	TRBJ2-3	TGTGCCATCAGGCCCGGGACTCCCAAACCATCCACAGATACGCAGTATTTT	CAIRPGTPKPSTDTQYF
TRBV28	-	TRBD2	TRBJ2-2	TGTGCCAGCAGGCCTAGCGGGAGCGGCGACACCGGGGAGCTGTTTTTT	CASRPSGSGDTGELFF
TRBV6-1	-	TRBD2	TRBJ2-3	TGTGCCAGCAGTGACAGCGGGACCCGTGGGGATACGCAGTATTTT	CASSDSGTRGDTQYF
TRBV7-2	-	-	TRBJ1-5	TGTGCCAGCAGCTTAATCGGGGATTATCAGCCCCAGCATTTT	CASSLIGDYQPQHF
TRBV4-2	once	TRBD2	TRBJ2-1	TGTGCCAGCAGCCAAGTCCCTACTAGCGGAGCAAGCAATGAGCAGTTCTTC	CASSQVPTSGASNEQFF
TRBV15	-	-	TRBJ2-6	TGTGCCACCAGCAGAGATTCGGGCTCTGGGGCCAACGTCCTGACTTTC	CATSRDSGSGANVLTF
TRBV18	-	TRBD1	TRBJ2-2	TGTGCCAGCTCAGCTGGACAGGGAGCCACCGGGGAGCTGTTTTTT	CASSAGQGATGELFF
TRBV5-8	few	-	TRBJ2-7	TGTGCCAGCAGTCGTAACAGGGTAGGTTACGAGCAGTACTTC	CASSRNRVGYEQYF
TRBV27	-	-	TRBJ1-2	TGTGCCAGCAGTTTATGGGGGGACGGAAACTATGGCTACACCTTC	CASSLWGDGNYGYTF
TRBV7-9	-	-	TRBJ2-7	TGTGCCAGCAGTACCCCCGGGGGCTACGAGCAGTACTTC	CASSTPGGYEQYF
TRBV6-5	-	TRBD2	TRBJ2-7	TGTGCCAGCAGTTACTCGGCGGGAGTGTTGTACGAGCAGTACTTC	CASSYSAGVLYEQYF
TRBV7-2	few	TRBD2	TRBJ2-5	TGTGCCAGCAGCTTAGCGTGGGCGGGAGATCTAAAAGCGACCCAGTACTTC	CASSLAWAGDLKATQYF
TRBV28	-	-	TRBJ1-1	TGTGCCAGCAGTTTTAGCCCTTGGAACACTGAAGCTTTCTTT	CASSFSPWNTEAFF
TRBV7-2	-	-	TRBJ2-3	TGTGCCAGCAGCTTAACTAGCTCCTACACAGATACGCAGTATTTT	CASSLTSSYTDTQYF
TRBV4-3	-	TRBD1	TRBJ1-5	TGCGCCAGCAGCCAAGATAGACAGGGCGTCGTGCCCCAGCATTTT	CASSQDRQGVVPQHF
TRBV6-5	once	-	TRBJ2-5	TGTGCCAGCAGACAGGGCCAAGAGACCCAGTACTTC	CASRQGQETQYF
TRBV28	-	-	TRBJ2-7	TGTGCCAGCAGTTTTGCGTTCAACGAGCAGTACTTC	CASSFAFNEQYF
TRBV11-3	once	TRBD1	TRBJ2-2	TGTGCCAGCAGCCGGGTGACAGGGGGCACCGGGGAGCTGTTTTTT	CASSRVTGGTGELFF
TRBV30	-	TRBD1	TRBJ1-1	TGTGCCTGGACCCCCCGACAGGGGTGGACTGAAGCTTTCTTT	CAWTPRQGWTEAFF
TRBV7-6	once	-	TRBJ1-1	TGTGCCAGCAGCTTCACACATGGCACTGAAGCTTTCTTT	CASSFTHGTEAFF
TRBV7-2	-	-	TRBJ1-2	TGTGCCAGCAGCTCGAATGGCCGAGGAGGCTATGGCTACACCTTC	CASSSNGRGGYGYTF
TRBV20-1	-	TRBD1	TRBJ1-2	TGCAGTGCCGCTGAGTGGACAGGTTCCTTCTTC	CSAAEWTGSFF
TRBV6-4	-	-	TRBJ2-1	TGTGCCAGCAGTACTGGGCTTGGATCCAATGAGCAGTTCTTC	CASSTGLGSNEQFF
TRBV28	-	TRBD1	TRBJ1-2	TGTGCCAGCAGCGGGACAGTCTTATATGGCTACACCTTC	CASSGTVLYGYTF
TRBV15	-	TRBD2	TRBJ2-3	TGTGCCACCAGCTCCGCGGGAGTCTCAGATACGCAGTATTTT	CATSSAGVSDTQYF
TRBV6-1	-	TRBD1	TRBJ2-1	TGTGCCAGCAGTGTTGGACAGGGGTTGGGGTACAATGAGCAGTTCTTC	CASSVGQGLGYNEQFF
TRBV28	once	-	TRBJ1-2	TGTGCCAGCAGTTTGGGGGGTGGCTACACCTTC	CASSLGGGYTF
TRBV12-5	-	-	TRBJ1-1	TGTGCTAGTGGTTTGGGGGGCCCATCGACTGAAGCTTTCTTT	CASGLGGPSTEAFF
TRBV6-5	-	-	TRBJ2-7	TGTGCCAGCAGCCGGGTGGGGGCTTACGAGCAGTACTTC	CASSRVGAYEQYF
TRBV7-9	-	TRBD1	TRBJ1-1	TGTGCCAGCAGGGGAGGGGACAGGGTAACTGAAGCTTTCTTT	CASRGGDRVTEAFF
TRBV29-1	-	-	TRBJ1-2	TGCAGCGCCGCGCGAGGGAGGGATGGCTACACCTTC	CSAARGRDGYTF
TRBV5-1	-	-	TRBJ2-7	TGCGCCAGCAGCCGGCCCCGGGACAAGGGTACTTTGAGCTCCTACGAGCAGTACTTC	CASSRPRDKGTLSSYEQYF
TRBV13	-	-	TRBJ2-2	TGTGCCAGCAGCCCTCCGGACACCGGGGAGCTGTTTTTT	CASSPPDTGELFF
TRBV4-2	-	-	TRBJ1-3	TGTGCCAGCAGCCAAGATAACAGCTCTGGAAACACCATATATTTT	CASSQDNSSGNTIYF
TRBV5-4	-	TRBD1	TRBJ2-7	TGTGCCAGCAGCTTGGGCCGACAGGGAGACTACGAGCAGTACTTC	CASSLGRQGDYEQYF
TRBV11-2	few	-	TRBJ1-2	TGTGCCAGCAGCTCACCACCTATTCTGGTAGCTGGCTACACCTTC	CASSSPPILVAGYTF
TRBV5-6	-	TRBD1	TRBJ2-7	TGTGCCAGCAGCCCCGGGACAGGGATGTACGAGCAGTACTTC	CASSPGTGMYEQYF
TRBV7-2	-	-	TRBJ2-4	TGTGCCAGCAGCTTAATTTCCCTAGCCAAAAACATTCAGTACTTC	CASSLISLAKNIQYF
TRBV4-2	few	-	TRBJ2-3	TGTGCCAGCAGCCAACGTCCGGGATTCAGCACAGATACGCAGTATTTT	CASSQRPGFSTDTQYF
TRBV30	-	TRBD1	TRBJ2-7	TGTGCCTGTGACGAGGACAGGGGGGCCTACGAGCAGTACTTC	CACDEDRGAYEQYF
TRBV4-1	-	-	TRBJ1-2	TGCGCCAGCAGCCCCTTGGGGGGGAGCTACACCTTC	CASSPLGGSYTF